Here is one TCR beta chain with its context. The data belong to a study of blood T cell repertoires in COVID-19. Study details: Samples representing acute and convalescent COVID-19 were sourced from the United States, Italy and Spain. The cDNA or gDNA used as material had been derived from T cells, B-cell-depleted T cells, or PBMCs.

Repertoires were generated with immunoSEQ multiplex PCR, while TCRdb's copy carries only in-frame clones and drops some. The sample contains roughly 340,000 clones, 70% to 90% of which appear only once. This CDR3 region has 17 residues. V dropped 3 bases and J dropped 6; count of bases not matched to a gene: 13. Germline CDR1 reads MGHRA; CDR2 reads YSYEKL. Input material: peripheral blood. The gene calls are TRBV4-1 and TRBJ2-1; the match to TRBD2 covers 8 bases. The clonotype comes from a woman between 25 and 40 years old with COVID-19, enrolled during active disease. The CDR3 protein is CASSQNYGGGLINEQFF. CDR3 coding DNA: TGCGCCAGCAGCCAGAATTACGGGGGGGGCTTAATCAATGAGCAGTTCTTC.